This paragraph reports one T cell receptor (beta chain). Its target is unknown. A few pembrolizumab responders had their TCRs sequenced. The record originates from a study of PD-1 blockade in mismatch repair-deficient tumors. Study-level background: Patients had about eleven mismatch repair-deficient cancer types and were previously treated and progressing.

Study-wide points: Tumor-resident clones, often undetectable pretreatment in blood, expanded then contracted after pembrolizumab.

This CDR3 spans 13 amino acids. V was shortened by 3 bases and J by 3 bases, with 10 bases between the two germline ends. The germline CDR1 and CDR2 sequences are SGHRS and YFSETQ. Sequencing used immunoSEQ multiplex PCR; TCRdb keeps in-frame clones, though not all of them. Of around 40,000 clones listed, approximately 85% were seen once; the top ten hold around 4.2%. The sequence came from an adult with mismatch repair-deficient cancer. The sequences come from peripheral blood, collected less than 95 weeks after starting pembrolizumab. The chain recombines TRBV5-1 with TRBJ2-7; TRBD1 is a possible D gene (5 bases). Written as DNA, the CDR3 is TGCGCCAGCAGCTGGGGCGATTACTACGAGCAGTACTTC. Translation: CASSWGDYYEQYF.